What follows are 19 T cell receptor beta chains derived from one specimen sequenced in a study of a mutant IDH1 vaccine in newly diagnosed glioma. No antigen has been assigned to these receptors. As to time point: week 11, during vaccination. Each vaccine dose was 300 ug of mutant IDH1 20-mer peptide, with topical imiquimod. Generated by immunoSEQ multiplex PCR, the TCRdb table keeps only in-frame clones and is missing some. In the table there are around 100,000 clones, around 90% of which are singletons. The source was PBMCs, collected from a glioma patient whose treatment included an IDH1 peptide vaccine. These receptors came from a woman in her 50s with glioma.

This chain joins TRBV4-1 and TRBJ1-4; possible D gene TRBD1, 6 bases. From germline, CDR1 is MGHRA and CDR2 YSYEKL. Trimming stripped 0 bases from V and 7 bases from J, with 6 bases between. The CDR3 is made up of 13 amino acids. The CDR3 DNA reads TGCGCCAGCAGCCAAGACAGGGGTGAAAAACTGTTTTTT. This codes for CASSQDRGEKLFF.

This chain connects TRBV2 to TRBJ2-3, with 13 bases identical to TRBD2. Trimming took 3 bases from V and 11 from J; bases not matched to a gene: 5. Germline-derived CDR1 and CDR2 are SNHLY and FYNNEI. The CDR3 spans 14 residues. For the CDR3, the DNA is TGTGCCAGCAGTGAGGGACTAGCGGGATTCGAGCAGTATTTT. Residues: CASSEGLAGFEQYF. The variable domain in full, completed from reference TRBV2 and TRBJ2-3, reads EPEVTQTPSHQVTQMGQEVILRCVPISNHLYFYWYRQILGQKVEFLVSFYNNEISEKSEIFDDQFSVERPDGSNFTLKIRSTKLEDSAMYFCASSEGLAGFEQYFGPGTRLTVL.

This clone was picked up one time. The chain is built from TRBV28 and TRBJ1-5; TRBD1 matches at 8 bases. Unmatched junction bases numbered 8, after V lost 8 bases and J lost 5 bases. CDR1 is MDHEN, CDR2 SYDVKM, per germline. The CDR3 loop spans 14 amino acids. CDR3 loop: CASSRGRPHQPQHF. DNA for the CDR3: TGTGCCAGCTCCAGGGGGCGGCCCCATCAGCCCCAGCATTTT.

The chain uses TRBV2 and TRBJ1-5, with 9 bases fitting TRBD1. The CDR3 is made up of 15 amino acids. J was trimmed by 0 bases and V by 5 bases; bases with no gene match: 2. Germline CDR1 is SNHLY and CDR2 is FYNNEI. The CDR3 sequence: CASSRDRASNQPQHF. CDR3 DNA: TGTGCCAGCAGTAGGGACAGGGCTAGCAATCAGCCCCAGCATTTT.

V gene TRBV5-1 combines with J gene TRBJ2-7; 8 bases map to TRBD1. Germline V CDR1 and CDR2: SGHRS, YFSETQ. Trimming at V came to 2 bases and at J to 6 bases, leaving 10 bases not matched to a gene. CDR3 size: 15 residues. The CDR3 nucleotides read TGCGCCAGCAGCTTCAGAGGACAGGGAAGTTTCGAGCAGTACTTC. This codes for CASSFRGQGSFEQYF.

V usage is TRBV2 and J usage is TRBJ1-5; D is unclear. The CDR3 is 14 residues long. CDR1 and CDR2 from the germline V gene are SNHLY and FYNNEI. Trimming took 2 bases from V and 6 from J, leaving 11 bases between them. The CDR3 bases are TGTGCCAGCAGTGAATCACCTCCGGGTCAGCCCCAGCATTTT. It yields the protein CASSESPPGQPQHF.

The chain uses TRBV4-1 and TRBJ2-1; a weak D match, TRBD1 (7 bases). V was pared by 2 bases and J by 4 bases, with 15 bases between. CDR3 length: 16 amino acids. Germline V CDR1 and CDR2: MGHRA, YSYEKL. The CDR3 loop is CASSQKAGTEYNEQFF. CDR3 sequence (DNA): TGCGCCAGCAGCCAAAAGGCGGGGACAGAATACAATGAGCAGTTCTTC.

The rearrangement uses TRBV28 and TRBJ1-2; D is undetermined. Trimming left V 2 bases short and J 4 bases short, with 11 bases between. The CDR3 is 14 residues long. Germline V CDR1 and CDR2: MDHEN, SYDVKM. The CDR3 reads CASSLGGQVYGYTF. Here the CDR3 DNA reads TGTGCCAGCAGTTTAGGAGGTCAGGTCTATGGCTACACCTTC.

The chain is built from TRBV7-9 and TRBJ1-1; perhaps TRBD1 as D (5 bases). The V gene's germline CDR1 is SEHNR and CDR2 FQNEAQ (reference sequence). V lost 1 base and J lost 2, with 11 bases in between. The length of the CDR3 is 15 residues. For the CDR3, the DNA is TGTGCCAGCAGCTTAGTCGTCGGGGCTAACACTGAAGCTTTCTTT. It translates to CASSLVVGANTEAFF.

The chain has TRBV7-9 and TRBJ2-5, with D perhaps being TRBD1 or TRBD2 (7 bases each). V was shortened by 2 bases and J by 5 bases, with 15 bases between the two germline ends. Germline loops: CDR1 SEHNR, CDR2 FQNEAQ (reference sequence). This CDR3 spans 15 amino acids. The CDR3 sequence is CASSLLQGGAETQYF. For the CDR3, the DNA is TGTGCCAGCAGCTTACTTCAGGGGGGGGCGGAGACCCAGTACTTC.

The J gene is TRBJ1-1, the V gene TRBV9; TRBD1 agrees at 9 bases. After removal of 3 bases from V and 4 bases from J, the junction contained 7 bases not matched to a gene. CDR1 is SGDLS and CDR2 is YYNGEE in the germline V gene. CDR3 length: 15 residues. As DNA, the CDR3 is TGTGCCAGCAGCGCACTACAGGGGGCTTTCACTGAAGCTTTCTTT. Residues: CASSALQGAFTEAFF.

The chain links TRBV9 to TRBJ1-5, with TRBD1 as a possible D gene (5 bases). Germline V gene lookup returns CDR1 SGDLS and CDR2 YYNGEE. CDR3 size: 14 residues. V gave up 2 bases and J gave up 5 bases, with 11 bases separating them. The CDR3 nucleotides are TGTGCCAGCAGCGTTGGGGCGGGGTATCAGCCCCAGCATTTT. Its translation is CASSVGAGYQPQHF.

This chain joins TRBV9 and TRBJ1-2; possibly TRBD1 for D (5 bases). Germline-derived CDR1 and CDR2 are SGDLS and YYNGEE. This CDR3 is 15 amino acids long. The V end lost 0 bases, the J end lost 5 bases, and 14 bases lay between the germline ends. CDR3 DNA: TGTGCCAGCAGCGTAGCCGGGACGACTATGTATGGCTACACCTTC. Encoded protein: CASSVAGTTMYGYTF.

This clone was picked up a small number of times. CDR3 in amino acids: CASSSFLHEQYF. As DNA, the CDR3 is TGTGCCAGCAGTTCTTTCCTCCACGAGCAGTACTTC. The rearrangement joins TRBV6-5 to TRBJ2-7; D is uncertain. This CDR3 has 12 amino acids. CDR1 and CDR2 (germline): MNHEY, SVGAGI. The ends were cut back, 4 bases at V and 5 bases at J, with 9 bases in the middle.

V usage is TRBV7-8 and J usage is TRBJ2-5; weak D call: TRBD1 (6 bases). The germline V and J ends were trimmed by 5 bases and 7 bases, with 26 bases remaining between them. From germline, CDR1 is SGHVS and CDR2 FQNEAQ. The CDR3 sequence is 17 residues long. CDR3 bases: TGTGCCAGCAGCACCCACCCCCCGGGACACCCACGTGGGACCCAGTACTTC. The encoded protein is CASSTHPPGHPRGTQYF.

The chain links TRBV19 to TRBJ2-1; D possibly corresponds to TRBD1 (5 bases). Trimming cost V 4 bases and J 8 bases, with 9 bases left between them. Germline V gives CDR1 LNHDA, CDR2 SQIVND (reference sequence). The length of the CDR3 is 12 residues. This CDR3 reads CASSTVRDEQFF. For the CDR3, the DNA is TGTGCCAGTAGTACGGTCAGGGATGAGCAGTTCTTC.

Written as DNA, the CDR3 is TGTGCCAGTAGGAACGGGGGAGGCTACGAGCAGTACTTC. Protein: CASRNGGGYEQYF. The V gene is TRBV19, the J gene TRBJ2-7; possibly TRBD2 for D (6 bases). The CDR3 sequence is 13 residues long. Germline lookup yields CDR1 LNHDA and CDR2 SQIVND (reference sequence). V was pared by 6 bases and J by 3 bases, with 12 bases between.

The chain is built from TRBV7-9 and TRBJ2-5; possibly TRBD1 for D (6 bases). The CDR3 totals 14 residues. CDR1 and CDR2 (germline): SEHNR, FQNEAQ (reference sequence). V lost 5 bases and J lost 5, with 15 bases in between. The CDR3 loop reads CASSPSRQGETQYF. CDR3 nucleotide sequence: TGTGCCAGCAGCCCCTCCCGGCAGGGGGAGACCCAGTACTTC.

This chain links TRBV28 with TRBJ1-2; tentatively, D is TRBD1 (6 bases). CDR3 length equals 13 residues. Germline V lookup: CDR1 MDHEN, CDR2 SYDVKM. Deletions cut 2 bases from V and 7 bases from J, with 11 bases between. DNA of the CDR3: TGTGCCAGCAGTTTAGCCAGGGGTAGTGGCTACACCTTC. It translates to CASSLARGSGYTF.